One and the same sample provided the 2 T cell receptor beta chains below, sequenced in a study of T cell repertoires in cytomegalovirus infection. Each CDR3 protein is one row after TCRdb ran MiXCR on the reads. The table shows 200,000 to 250,000 distinct CDR3 sequences, with approximately 38% occurring only once. No antigens are known for them. The sample was CD8+ T cells from cultured PBMCs, taken from culture after CMV antigen stimulation. These receptor sequences come from a human donor in good health (CMV status not recorded). Some clones in this sample may be carry-over from other donors' samples.

The table lists this clonotype with a few counts. The chain is built from TRBV27 and TRBJ2-7, with 8 nucleotides matching TRBD2. V gave up 5 bases and J gave up 6 bases; unmatched junction bases: 6. The CDR3 spans 13 residues. From germline, CDR1 is MNHEY and CDR2 SMNVEV (reference sequence). The CDR3 loop is CASSPTRGGEQYF. The CDR3 DNA sequence: TGTGCCAGCAGTCCAACCCGGGGGGGCGAGCAGTACTTC.

The chain combines TRBV5-6 with TRBJ2-7; tentative D call: TRBD2 (5 bases). V lost 2 bases and J 2 bases, leaving 11 bases between the germline ends. Germline-derived CDR1 and CDR2 are SGHDT and YYEEEE. This CDR3 is 14 amino acids long. The CDR3 DNA sequence: TGTGCCAGCAGCTTCGCCTACGGGGCCTACGAGCAGTACTTC. Translated, it gives CASSFAYGAYEQYF.